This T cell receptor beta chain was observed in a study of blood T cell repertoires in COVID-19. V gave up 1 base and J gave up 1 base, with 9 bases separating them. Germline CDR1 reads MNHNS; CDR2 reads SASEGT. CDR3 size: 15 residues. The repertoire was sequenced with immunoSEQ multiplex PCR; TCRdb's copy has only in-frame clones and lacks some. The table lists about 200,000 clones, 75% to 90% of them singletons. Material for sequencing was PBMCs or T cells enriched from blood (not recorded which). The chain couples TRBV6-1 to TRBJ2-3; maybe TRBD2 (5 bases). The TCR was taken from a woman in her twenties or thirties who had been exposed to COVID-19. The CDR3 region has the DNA TGTGCCAGCAGTGAAGGAGGACTCGGCACAGATACGCAGTATTTT. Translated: CASSEGGLGTDTQYF.